The rows below give T cell receptor beta chains drawn from one sample of a study of shared clonotypes between healthy human individuals. Sequenced by immunoSEQ multiplex PCR; TCRdb stores in-frame clones only, minus some. The repertoire holds around 1.6 million clones, with 95% to 99% as singletons. The specimen was naive CD4+ T cells sorted from blood. The source is a man aged 25-45 years in good health. Both conserved end residues are trimmed from each CDR3.

TRBV5-1	ASSLGHPNTGELF
TRBV7-7	ASSLDGTSDEQF
TRBV5-1	ASSWDSPRGEQF
TRBV7-2	ASSPVDGANTGELF
TRBV18	ASSPLPGNPGTGFGDTEAF
TRBV5-1	ASSSGTELWGYT
TRBV5-5	ASSLSGDQPQH
TRBV28	ASSFHGTGVDDEQY
TRBV27	ASRTGQGSAGANVLT
TRBV20-1	SARVGLPQF
TRBV6-6	ASSLRLAGTHNEQF
TRBV6-1	ASSEGDSRLTEAF
TRBV28	ASSLPPGQDSNQPQH
TRBV28	ASSFPNEQF
TRBV30	AWGRLLAGRGEQF
TRBV7-2	ASSSRLGNTIY
TRBV14	ASRRSGGRLTDTQY
TRBV5-4	ATWRRDRRNTEAF
TRBV6-6	ASSYLRGRLGTEAF
TRBV7-9	ASSSPGTSHSEQF
TRBV5-1	ASSREGVGLGVYEQY
TRBV7-2	ASSYSWTATQETQY
TRBV28	ASSFWKGSSFVSEQY
TRBV7-2	ASSQTGGGLDGYT
TRBV11-2	ASRWSRDTYEQY
TRBV28	ASRGTGGIQPQH
TRBV29-1	SSHAGVGEDEQF
TRBV29-1	SVAAGLSSYEQY
TRBV18	ASSLINRLGVEKLF
TRBV7-2	ASSLDRGRSETQY
TRBV18	ASSPRYRGNNEQF
TRBV11-2	ASSLVGGGGTQY
TRBV5-1	ASLGADTQY
TRBV18	ASSVSAIQGRETQY
TRBV5-1	ASSSWGREGRNEQF
TRBV27	ASSPLERNHYGYT
TRBV27	ASSSHTRLAGWF
TRBV15	ATSRDLRGTDTQY
TRBV28	ASSPRPGDQPQH
TRBV5-1	ASSLGVRSGQETQY
TRBV27	ASSHGRYGINQPQH
TRBV6-5	ASSSGRRPSYEQY
TRBV5-1	ASSFSGQMNTEAF
TRBV6-5	ASSYFSPKGSELF
TRBV6-6	ASRDRGYEQY
TRBV18	ASSSLPGLAGGPTYEQY
TRBV5-1	ASIWEPTYNEQF
TRBV18	ASQLDRVREAF
TRBV2	AIRDRGNTNIQY
TRBV13	ASRILRPGYT
TRBV7-9	ASSLSGTGNEKLF
TRBV29-1	SVDFASETQY
TRBV7-6	ASSLWTGKGTGELF
TRBV5-1	ASSLIIGTDTQY
TRBV11-3	ASSRGPGEPDLQF